The 26 T cell receptor beta chains below were found in one sample sequenced in a study of cytomegalovirus exposure and HLA in healthy donors. The PCR was carried out with 60 Vbeta primers and 13 Jbeta primers. The protocol was immunoSEQ multiplex PCR, while the TCRdb copy is restricted to in-frame clones and leaves out a portion. Counted here are about 160,000 clones, around four fifths occurring once; the ten biggest clones make up 9% to 10%. Sample: PBMCs. These receptors all come from a man aged 18 to 30 in good health and CMV-seropositive.

This chain uses TRBV28 with TRBJ1-1; D is possibly TRBD1 (5 bases). Germline V gives CDR1 MDHEN, CDR2 SYDVKM. CDR3 length: 14 amino acids. Trimming removed 6 bases at V and 4 bases at J, with 15 bases between. This chain's CDR3 is CASRSAVGVTEAFF. Written as DNA, the CDR3 is TGTGCCAGCAGATCCGCAGTAGGGGTCACTGAAGCTTTCTTT.

The chain couples TRBV5-5 to TRBJ2-7; D is perhaps TRBD1 (7 bases). Between the trimmed V and J ends, which lost 3 bases and 3 bases, there was a span of 16 bases. Looked up from germline, CDR1 is SGHKS and CDR2 is YYEKEE (reference sequence). The CDR3 sequence is 15 residues long. The CDR3 DNA sequence: TGTGCCAGCAGCTGGAGGGACAGCACGTACTACGAGCAGTACTTC. Encoded protein: CASSWRDSTYYEQYF. Together with reference TRBV5-5 and TRBJ2-7, the CDR3 gives the full variable domain: DAGVTQSPTHLIKTRGQQVTLRCSPISGHKSVSWYQQVLGQGPQFIFQYYEKEERGRGNFPDRFSARQFPNYSSELNVNALLLGDSALYLCASSWRDSTYYEQYFGPGTRLTVT.

V is TRBV18 and J is TRBJ1-2, with D possibly matching TRBD1 (6 bases). Between the trimmed V and J ends, which lost 4 bases and 8 bases, there was a span of 20 bases. The CDR3 consists of 15 residues. Germline V gene lookup returns CDR1 KGHSH and CDR2 LQKENI. The CDR3: CASSHQGSLPKGYTF. DNA of the CDR3: TGTGCCAGCTCACATCAGGGGTCGCTTCCAAAAGGCTACACCTTC.

This chain joins TRBV5-1 and TRBJ1-3; D gene ambiguous. V shed 5 bases and J shed 1 base, with 10 bases lying between them. Germline assignment: CDR1 SGHRS and CDR2 YFSETQ. This CDR3 spans 14 amino acids. The CDR3, as DNA: TGCGCCAGCAGTCCACAGTTATCTGGAAACACCATATATTTT. Translation gives CASSPQLSGNTIYF.

The genes are TRBV6-1 and TRBJ1-3; D not certain. The CDR3 is 15 amino acids. V was pared by 4 bases and J by 0 bases, with 10 bases between. Germline V lookup: CDR1 MNHNS, CDR2 SASEGT. As DNA, the CDR3 is TGTGCCAGCAGTGCACTTAGCTTCTCTGGAAACACCATATATTTT. Translating gives CASSALSFSGNTIYF.

The rearrangement joins TRBV10-1 to TRBJ2-2; the D is unclear. CDR3 length equals 13 residues. V dropped 2 bases and J dropped 7 bases, with 8 bases sitting between them. Germline-derived CDR1 and CDR2 are WNHNN and SYGVQD (reference sequence). As DNA, the CDR3 is TGCGCCAGCAGTGAGAATCTCGTCGGGGAGCTGTTTTTT. It specifies CASSENLVGELFF.

V gene TRBV4-1 combines with J gene TRBJ1-3; D remains ambiguous. V lost 3 bases to trimming and J lost 0 bases, with 9 bases between them. The CDR3 is 15 residues long. Germline loops: CDR1 MGHRA, CDR2 YSYEKL. Here the CDR3 reads CASSQSRSSGNTIYF. The CDR3 DNA reads TGCGCCAGCAGCCAGTCAAGGAGCTCTGGAAACACCATATATTTT.

CDR3 in amino acids: CATGRASSYEQYF. DNA for the CDR3: TGTGCCACCGGTCGCGCGAGCTCCTACGAGCAGTACTTC. The gene calls are TRBV28 and TRBJ2-7; D unclear. Trimming took off 10 bases at V and 0 bases at J, with 13 bases between the two ends. There are 13 residues in the CDR3. Germline loops: CDR1 MDHEN, CDR2 SYDVKM.

The V gene is TRBV6-1, the J gene TRBJ2-7; TRBD1 is a possible D gene (6 bases). V lost 2 bases to trimming and J lost 3 bases, with 23 bases between them. The germline gives CDR1 MNHNS, CDR2 SASEGT. This CDR3 spans 18 amino acids. CDR3 amino acids: CASSEYRQVQRAYYEQYF. The CDR3 nucleotides read TGTGCCAGCAGTGAATATCGACAGGTCCAGAGAGCCTACTACGAGCAGTACTTC.

The count of this clone is one. The rearrangement uses TRBV7-6 and TRBJ1-3; no clear D. V gave up 4 bases and J gave up 4 bases, with 14 bases separating them. Germline V lookup: CDR1 SGHVS, CDR2 FNYEAQ. The CDR3 has 15 residues. The CDR3 loop reads CASSYTAGLGNTIYF. CDR3 coding DNA: TGTGCCAGCAGCTACACGGCGGGGTTAGGAAACACCATATATTTT. Full variable domain (rest looked up from reference TRBV7-6 and TRBJ1-3): GAGVSQSPRYKVTKRGQDVALRCDPISGHVSLYWYRQALGQGPEFLTYFNYEAQQDKSGLPNDRFSAERPEGSISTLTIQRTEQRDSAMYRCASSYTAGLGNTIYFGEGSWLTVV.

This chain connects TRBV25-1 to TRBJ2-5; D is possibly TRBD2 (5 bases). Germline CDR1 reads MGHDK; CDR2 reads SYGVNS. The CDR3 is 14 amino acids. V was cut by 8 bases and J by 4 bases, with 17 bases left in between. CDR3: CASRPPGMGETQYF. The CDR3 DNA follows: TGTGCCAGCCGGCCCCCGGGGATGGGAGAGACCCAGTACTTC.

This chain uses TRBV6-1 with TRBJ1-3; D uncertain. The V gene lost 2 bases and the J gene lost 0 bases, with 11 bases spanning the gap. Looked up from germline, CDR1 is MNHNS and CDR2 is SASEGT. The CDR3 totals 16 residues. Here the CDR3 DNA reads TGTGCCAGCAGTGAATCCCTAGGAACCTCTGGAAACACCATATATTTT. This sequence encodes CASSESLGTSGNTIYF.

The genes are TRBV18 and TRBJ2-1, with 7 bases aligning to TRBD2. Trimming at V came to 3 bases and at J to 6 bases, leaving 14 bases not matched to a gene. The CDR3 length is 17 residues. Germline V gives CDR1 KGHSH, CDR2 LQKENI. The CDR3: CASSPKEGSGGGNEQFF. CDR3 nucleotide sequence: TGTGCCAGCTCACCTAAGGAGGGTTCGGGAGGCGGCAATGAGCAGTTCTTC.

This chain links TRBV6-5 with TRBJ2-2, with D perhaps matching TRBD1 (5 bases). The CDR3 runs to 13 residues. Germline CDR1 reads MNHEY; CDR2 reads SVGAGI. The V gene lost 6 bases and the J gene lost 5 bases, with 10 bases spanning the gap. The CDR3 region is CASSPQGTGELFF. CDR3 bases: TGTGCCAGCAGCCCCCAGGGAACCGGGGAGCTGTTTTTT.

Remarks on this clone: Other DNA sequences within the sample encode an identical CDR3. This sequence joins TRBV9 and TRBJ2-1, with 7 bases aligning to TRBD2. The CDR3 contains 15 residues. The J segment lost 2 bases and the V segment lost 0 bases, leaving 2 bases of the junction unmatched. Looked up from germline, CDR1 is SGDLS and CDR2 is YYNGEE. In DNA form, the CDR3 reads TGTGCCAGCAGCGTAGTTGGGGGGGCCTACAATGAGCAGTTCTTC. The encoded protein is CASSVVGGAYNEQFF.

The chain joins TRBV29-1 to TRBJ1-1; 7 nucleotides line up with TRBD1. V dropped 6 bases and J dropped 10; count of bases not matched to a gene: 8. CDR1 SQVTM and CDR2 ANQGSEA come from the germline V gene. This CDR3 contains 11 residues. The DNA of the CDR3 is TGCAGCGTGGACACCGACAGGGTAGCTTTCTTT. Amino acid sequence: CSVDTDRVAFF.

This clone was picked up one time. This sequence joins TRBV5-4 and TRBJ2-6; possibly TRBD1 for D (7 bases). Trimming took off 4 bases at V and 2 bases at J, with 10 bases between the two ends. This CDR3 is built from 15 residues. CDR1 is SGHNT, CDR2 YYREEE, per germline (reference sequence). CDR3 nucleotides: TGTGCCAGCAGCCCAGGGGGGACTGGGGCCAACGTCCTGACTTTC. It translates to CASSPGGTGANVLTF. The full variable domain, rest sourced from reference TRBV5-4 and TRBJ2-6, is ETGVTQSPTHLIKTRGQQVTLRCSSQSGHNTVSWYQQALGQGPQFIFQYYREEENGRGNFPPRFSGLQFPNYSSELNVNALELDDSALYLCASSPGGTGANVLTFGAGSRLTVL.

The chain carries TRBV7-9 and TRBJ2-1; TRBD1 matches at 7 bases. Trimming cost V 3 bases and J 0 bases; bases outside gene matches: 5. Germline CDR1 is SEHNR and CDR2 is FQNEAQ (reference sequence). CDR3 length: 16 residues. CDR3 sequence reads: CASSLVAGGSYNEQFF. The CDR3, as DNA: TGTGCCAGCAGCTTGGTCGCAGGGGGCTCCTACAATGAGCAGTTCTTC.

In this sample, this clone turned up once. One junction end disagrees with the germline gene, perhaps due to a read error. The chain combines TRBV27 with TRBJ2-4, with 9 nucleotides matching TRBD1. Germline V lookup: CDR1 MNHEY, CDR2 SMNVEV (reference sequence). CDR3 size: 14 residues. The CDR3 here is CASSLSMTGGFQYF. DNA of the CDR3: TGTGCCAGCAGTCTATCGATGACAGGGGGTTTTCAGTACTTC.

This chain joins TRBV18 and TRBJ1-1, with TRBD1 matching over 9 bases. Trimming at V came to 5 bases and at J to 1 base, leaving 5 bases not matched to a gene. Germline V CDR1 and CDR2: KGHSH, LQKENI. The CDR3 is 15 amino acids. The CDR3 DNA reads TGTGCCAGCTCATGGCCGGGACAGGGGAACACTGAAGCTTTCTTT. Residues: CASSWPGQGNTEAFF.

This clone has only a few counts. The chain joins TRBV21-1 to TRBJ2-4; TRBD1 is the table's D call, not checked against the DNA. TRBV21-1 is given as a pseudogene. The CDR3 spans 17 residues. The CDR3 loop is CASTTGQGAPAKNIQYF. CDR3 coding DNA: TGTGCCAGCACCACCGGACAGGGGGCGCCAGCCAAAAACATTCAGTACTTC.

The rearrangement uses TRBV18 and TRBJ2-2; 9 bases agree with TRBD1. Germline CDR1 is KGHSH and CDR2 is LQKENI. V dropped 1 base and J dropped 3; count of bases not matched to a gene: 3. The CDR3 loop spans 16 amino acids. DNA for the CDR3: TGTGCCAGCTCACCACTGGGACAGGGACACACCGGGGAGCTGTTTTTT. Translation: CASSPLGQGHTGELFF.

The genes are TRBV7-9 and TRBJ1-1; TRBD1 matches 9 bases. The V gene end was trimmed by 4 bases and the J gene end by 6 bases; junction bases not matched to a gene: 6. CDR1 is SEHNR, CDR2 FQNEAQ, per germline (reference sequence). The CDR3 sequence is 14 residues long. CDR3 DNA sequence: TGTGCCAGCAGCTGGGGACAGGGTGTCGCTGAAGCTTTCTTT. It yields the protein CASSWGQGVAEAFF.

As regards this clone: One junction end disagrees with the germline gene, perhaps due to a read error. The chain couples TRBV5-1 to TRBJ2-5; 9 positions agree with TRBD1. The CDR3 sequence is 14 residues long. Per the germline V gene, CDR1 is SGHRS and CDR2 is YFSETQ. CDR3 amino acids: CASRLGQGRETQYF. Here the CDR3 DNA reads TGCGCCAGCAGGTTGGGACAGGGCAGAGAGACCCAGTACTTC.

This chain joins TRBV5-1 and TRBJ2-3; tentatively, D is TRBD2 (6 bases). CDR1 is SGHRS, CDR2 YFSETQ, per germline. The CDR3 extends over 18 amino acids. The germline V and J ends were trimmed by 2 bases and 1 base, with 20 bases remaining between them. CDR3 sequence: CASSLGSGGGGGTDTQYF. In nucleotides, the CDR3 is TGCGCCAGCAGCTTAGGGAGTGGAGGTGGAGGGGGCACAGATACGCAGTATTTT. Drawing the rest from reference TRBV5-1 and TRBJ2-3, the complete variable domain is KAGVTQTPRYLIKTRGQQVTLSCSPISGHRSVSWYQQTPGQGLQFLFEYFSETQRNKGNFPGRFSGRQFSNSRSEMNVSTLELGDSALYLCASSLGSGGGGGTDTQYFGPGTRLTVL.

As regards this clone: The DNA is left out, because the CDR3 cannot be placed on it with certainty; the CDR3 is given as TCRdb lists it. The chain is built from TRBV6-1 and TRBJ1-1; the table's D call of TRBD1 was not tested on the DNA. Germline assignment: CDR1 MNHNS and CDR2 SASEGT. The CDR3 spans 14 residues, counting both ends. The CDR3 loop reads CASRAFFGQGEAFF.